A single T cell receptor beta chain is shown here with its context. The antigen is unknown. TCRdb's copy holds only in-frame clones and misses some; the assay was immunoSEQ multiplex PCR. The sample has around 50,000 clones, over 75% seen once; the top ten hold approximately 0.69%. The sample comes from a study of OX40 agonist ivuxolimab in advanced cancers. Background on the study: Patients were given ivuxolimab, an antibody that agonizes OX40 (CD134). Earlier treatment with anti-PD-1, anti-PD-L1 or anti-CTLA-4 was permitted, and around 36% had received some.

With V trimmed by 5 bases and J by 7 bases, 13 bases remained unmatched. Per the germline V gene, CDR1 is SGHAT and CDR2 is FQNNGV. The CDR3 covers 16 residues. Study observations and caveats: The authors did not determine the antigen specificity of the expanded peripheral T cells. The 0.1-3.0 mg/kg partial responders had among the lowest clonal expansion.

V and J are TRBV11-2 and TRBJ2-1; TRBD2 matches at 8 bases. The origin of this receptor is an adult with an advanced solid tumor such as melanoma, head and neck, liver or kidney cancer. The sequenced sample was CD4+ or CD8+ T cells sorted from blood, obtained in a trial of the OX40 agonist ivuxolimab. CDR3 sequence reads: CASSRIEVSGKNEQFF. CDR3 in DNA: TGTGCCAGCAGCCGCATCGAGGTTAGCGGGAAAAATGAGCAGTTCTTC.